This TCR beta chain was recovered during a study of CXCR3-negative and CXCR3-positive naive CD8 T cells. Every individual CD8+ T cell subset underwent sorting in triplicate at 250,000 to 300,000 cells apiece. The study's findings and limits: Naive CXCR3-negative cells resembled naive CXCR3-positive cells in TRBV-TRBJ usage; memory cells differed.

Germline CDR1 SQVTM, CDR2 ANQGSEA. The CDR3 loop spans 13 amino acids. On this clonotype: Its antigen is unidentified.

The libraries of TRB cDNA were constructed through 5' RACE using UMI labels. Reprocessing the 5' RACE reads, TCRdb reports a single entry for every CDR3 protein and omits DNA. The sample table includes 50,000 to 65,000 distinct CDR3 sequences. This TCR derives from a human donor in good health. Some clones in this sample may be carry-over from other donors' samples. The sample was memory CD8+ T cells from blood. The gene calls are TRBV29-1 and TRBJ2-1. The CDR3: CSVEARLSGEQFF.